The rows below give T cell receptor beta chains drawn from one sample of a study of response to subunit inactivated influenza vaccine. In TCRdb, the RT-PCR reads were re-called with MiXCR into one record per CDR3 protein. The sample carries about half a million distinct CDR3 sequences, about 25% recorded once. The material was CD4+ T cells sorted from PBMCs, obtained roughly 5 days after vaccination. These receptors were taken from a man aged 50 to 59 who received an inactivated influenza vaccine. Each CDR3 is given with its conserved first and last residue. The D gene is left open where the match is weak. Expanded clones get a size class; other rows say once, few or many, or leave the size out.

J gene: TRBJ1-1
D gene: NA
clone size: NA
V gene: TRBV12-3/TRBV12-4
CDR3 DNA: TGTGCCAGCAGCTATAAGGCGGACAGTGAAGCTTTCTTT
CDR3 protein: CASSYKADSEAFF

J gene: TRBJ1-1
D gene: NA
clone size: NA
V gene: TRBV3-1
CDR3 DNA: TGTGCCAGCAGCGTAGACCCCTATCCCAGTAGGACAGCGAACACTGAAGCTTTCTTT
CDR3 protein: CASSVDPYPSRTANTEAFF

J gene: TRBJ1-1
D gene: NA
clone size: many
V gene: TRBV12-3/TRBV12-4
CDR3 DNA: TGTGCCAGCAGTTTAGGGCCGAGGAACACTGAAGCTTTCTTT
CDR3 protein: CASSLGPRNTEAFF

J gene: TRBJ2-1
D gene: NA
clone size: few
V gene: TRBV20-1
CDR3 DNA: TGCAGTGCTAGAGATCCTGTCTCCGGAATCCAGTTCTTC
CDR3 protein: CSARDPVSGIQFF

J gene: TRBJ2-1
D gene: NA
clone size: NA
V gene: TRBV7-2
CDR3 DNA: TGTGCCAGCAAGGGAGTCAGGTACAATGAGCAGTTCTTC
CDR3 protein: CASKGVRYNEQFF

J gene: TRBJ2-7
D gene: NA
clone size: few
V gene: TRBV10-3
CDR3 DNA: TGTGCCATCAGTGAGTCTGTCGTCGCGGACAGCGGAAGGGAGCAGCACTTC
CDR3 protein: CAISESVVADSGREQHF

J gene: TRBJ2-1
D gene: TRBD2
clone size: once
V gene: TRBV12-3/TRBV12-4
CDR3 DNA: TGTGCCAGCAGTTCGAGACTAGCGGGGGCGAATGAGCAGTTCTTC
CDR3 protein: CASSSRLAGANEQFF

J gene: TRBJ2-6
D gene: NA
clone size: NA
V gene: TRBV5-1
CDR3 DNA: TGCGCCAGCAGCTTGGGGCCGATTGCCAACGTCCTGACTTTC
CDR3 protein: CASSLGPIANVLTF

J gene: TRBJ2-3
D gene: NA
clone size: NA
V gene: TRBV30
CDR3 DNA: TGTGCCTGGAGTATAGGAAACACAGATACGCAGTATTTT
CDR3 protein: CAWSIGNTDTQYF

J gene: TRBJ2-3
D gene: NA
clone size: NA
V gene: TRBV11-2
CDR3 DNA: TGTGCCAGCAGACGACTGCCCTCGGGACTCCACTCGTCCGATACGCAGTATTTT
CDR3 protein: CASRRLPSGLHSSDTQYF

J gene: TRBJ2-1
D gene: NA
clone size: few
V gene: TRBV12-3/TRBV12-4
CDR3 DNA: TGTGCCAGTAACCGGGGCCGCCTCTTAAGCTCCTACAATGAGCAGTTCTTC
CDR3 protein: CASNRGRLLSSYNEQFF

J gene: TRBJ2-5
D gene: NA
clone size: NA
V gene: TRBV7-6
CDR3 DNA: TGTGCCAGCAGCCGGACTTCGATTCAAGAGACCCAGTACTTC
CDR3 protein: CASSRTSIQETQYF

J gene: TRBJ2-2
D gene: TRBD2
clone size: NA
V gene: TRBV6-1
CDR3 DNA: TGTGCCAGCAAACCTGCCGTGACTAGCGGCGGGGAGCTGTTTTTT
CDR3 protein: CASKPAVTSGGELFF

J gene: TRBJ2-1
D gene: TRBD2
clone size: NA
V gene: TRBV4-2
CDR3 DNA: TGTGCCAGCAGCCAAGGGACTAGCGGGAGTTACAATGAGCAGTTCTTC
CDR3 protein: CASSQGTSGSYNEQFF

J gene: TRBJ1-3
D gene: TRBD1
clone size: few
V gene: TRBV11-2
CDR3 DNA: TGTGCCAGCAGCTTAGCGGGACAGGGAGTATATTTT
CDR3 protein: CASSLAGQGVYF

J gene: TRBJ2-1
D gene: TRBD1
clone size: few
V gene: TRBV6-2/TRBV6-3
CDR3 DNA: TGTGCCAGCAGTTTGACAGGGGGAAGAAATGAGCAGTTCTTC
CDR3 protein: CASSLTGGRNEQFF

J gene: TRBJ1-5
D gene: NA
clone size: NA
V gene: TRBV6-5
CDR3 DNA: TGTGCCAGCAGTTACTCGTTAATCGGCAATCAGCCCCAGCATTTT
CDR3 protein: CASSYSLIGNQPQHF

J gene: TRBJ2-1
D gene: TRBD2
clone size: NA
V gene: TRBV6-1
CDR3 DNA: TGTGCCAGCAGTGCGCCGACTAGCGGGGCCTACAATGAGCAGTTCTTC
CDR3 protein: CASSAPTSGAYNEQFF

J gene: TRBJ2-7
D gene: NA
clone size: NA
V gene: TRBV3-1
CDR3 DNA: TGTGCCAGCAGCCAAGATTGGGGCCGCTACGAGCAGTACTTC
CDR3 protein: CASSQDWGRYEQYF

J gene: TRBJ2-1
D gene: TRBD1
clone size: few
V gene: TRBV5-1
CDR3 DNA: TGCGCCAGCAGCTCGGAAGGGACAGGGGGATACAATGAGCAGTTCTTC
CDR3 protein: CASSSEGTGGYNEQFF

J gene: TRBJ2-5
D gene: NA
clone size: few
V gene: TRBV4-1
CDR3 DNA: TGCGCCAGCAGCCAATCTCCTGGGATGAGACAAGAGACCCAGTACTTC
CDR3 protein: CASSQSPGMRQETQYF

J gene: TRBJ2-3
D gene: NA
clone size: NA
V gene: TRBV7-2
CDR3 DNA: TGTGCCAGCAGCAGCTACAGGGTTGATACGCAGTATTTT
CDR3 protein: CASSSYRVDTQYF

J gene: TRBJ2-3
D gene: NA
clone size: NA
V gene: TRBV3-1
CDR3 DNA: TGTGCCAGCAGCCAAGAACCCCGAATCACAGATACGCAGTATTTT
CDR3 protein: CASSQEPRITDTQYF

J gene: TRBJ1-5
D gene: NA
clone size: NA
V gene: TRBV12-3/TRBV12-4
CDR3 DNA: TGTGCCAGCAGTCAGGACATCACTACGCCCCAGCATTTT
CDR3 protein: CASSQDITTPQHF

J gene: TRBJ1-2
D gene: NA
clone size: few
V gene: TRBV24-1
CDR3 DNA: TGTGCCACCAGTGCTGGCACCAACTATGGCTACACCTTC
CDR3 protein: CATSAGTNYGYTF

J gene: TRBJ1-1
D gene: TRBD1
clone size: few
V gene: TRBV12-3/TRBV12-4
CDR3 DNA: TGTGCCAGCACGATGACAGGGTGGACTGAAGCTTTCTTT
CDR3 protein: CASTMTGWTEAFF

J gene: TRBJ2-3
D gene: TRBD1
clone size: NA
V gene: TRBV10-3
CDR3 DNA: TGTGCCACGACAGGGGATGCAGATACGCAGTATTTT
CDR3 protein: CATTGDADTQYF

J gene: TRBJ1-1
D gene: TRBD1
clone size: few
V gene: TRBV12-3/TRBV12-4
CDR3 DNA: TGTGCCAGCAGTACACAGGGGGTCTCAAACACTGAAGCTTTCTTT
CDR3 protein: CASSTQGVSNTEAFF

J gene: TRBJ1-4
D gene: TRBD1
clone size: NA
V gene: TRBV3-1
CDR3 DNA: TGTGCCAGCAGCCTCGGGACAGGGGCGGTAAAACTGTTTTTT
CDR3 protein: CASSLGTGAVKLFF

J gene: TRBJ2-1
D gene: NA
clone size: few
V gene: TRBV3-1
CDR3 DNA: TGTGCCAGCAGCCAAGCGGGGGACGGATCCTACAATGAGCAGTTCTTC
CDR3 protein: CASSQAGDGSYNEQFF

J gene: TRBJ2-5
D gene: NA
clone size: NA
V gene: TRBV7-9
CDR3 DNA: TGTGCCAGCAGCTTAGACGGAGTGGGGCAAGAGACCCAGTACTTC
CDR3 protein: CASSLDGVGQETQYF

J gene: TRBJ1-2
D gene: TRBD1
clone size: few
V gene: TRBV6-5
CDR3 DNA: TGTGCCAGCAGTCACGGACAGGGGGGCTATGGCTACACCTTC
CDR3 protein: CASSHGQGGYGYTF

J gene: TRBJ2-4
D gene: NA
clone size: few
V gene: TRBV4-3
CDR3 DNA: TGCGCCAGCAGCCAAGATCTAGGCGTTCTAGCCAAAAACATTCAGTACTTC
CDR3 protein: CASSQDLGVLAKNIQYF

J gene: TRBJ2-3
D gene: TRBD2
clone size: few
V gene: TRBV6-1
CDR3 DNA: TGTGCCAGCAGCGGAACTAGCGGCTACACAGATACGCAGTATTTT
CDR3 protein: CASSGTSGYTDTQYF

J gene: TRBJ2-5
D gene: NA
clone size: NA
V gene: TRBV5-5
CDR3 DNA: TGTGCCAGCAAGACGTCCGGGGTGACAGTCCAAGAGACCCAGTACTTC
CDR3 protein: CASKTSGVTVQETQYF

J gene: TRBJ2-3
D gene: NA
clone size: NA
V gene: TRBV7-9
CDR3 DNA: TGTGCCAGCAGCTTCCTGTCTAGCACAGATACGCAGTATTTT
CDR3 protein: CASSFLSSTDTQYF

J gene: TRBJ2-3
D gene: NA
clone size: NA
V gene: TRBV20-1
CDR3 DNA: TGCAGTGCCCCGGCGGGGTTCAAGGCAGATACGCAGTATTTT
CDR3 protein: CSAPAGFKADTQYF

J gene: TRBJ2-3
D gene: NA
clone size: few
V gene: TRBV20-1
CDR3 DNA: TGCAGTGCTAGAGACTTAGATACGCAGTATTTT
CDR3 protein: CSARDLDTQYF

J gene: TRBJ2-3
D gene: TRBD2
clone size: NA
V gene: TRBV5-1
CDR3 DNA: TGCGCCAGCAGCTCCGGGAGGGGCGGCACAGATACGCAGTATTTT
CDR3 protein: CASSSGRGGTDTQYF

J gene: TRBJ2-1
D gene: NA
clone size: few
V gene: TRBV9
CDR3 DNA: TGTGCCAGCAGCGTAGGGTCAGGGATGTCCCACAATGAGCAGTTCTTC
CDR3 protein: CASSVGSGMSHNEQFF

J gene: TRBJ2-1
D gene: TRBD1
clone size: NA
V gene: TRBV7-9
CDR3 DNA: TGTGCCAGCAGCTACAGGGGCGCCTACAATGAGCAGTTCTTC
CDR3 protein: CASSYRGAYNEQFF

J gene: TRBJ1-1
D gene: NA
clone size: few
V gene: TRBV29-1
CDR3 DNA: TGCAGCGTTGGTCGCAGTAACACTGAAGCTTTCTTT
CDR3 protein: CSVGRSNTEAFF

J gene: TRBJ2-3
D gene: NA
clone size: many
V gene: TRBV4-3
CDR3 DNA: TGCGCCAGCAGCCAAGATAGACTCACAGATACGCAGTATTTT
CDR3 protein: CASSQDRLTDTQYF

J gene: TRBJ2-1
D gene: NA
clone size: few
V gene: TRBV7-9
CDR3 DNA: TGTGCCAGCTCTCCTGGGTTCTTC
CDR3 protein: CASSPGFF

J gene: TRBJ1-5
D gene: NA
clone size: NA
V gene: TRBV18
CDR3 DNA: TGTGCCAGCTCACCCGATTCGGGGGTCAAGCCCCAGCATTTT
CDR3 protein: CASSPDSGVKPQHF

J gene: TRBJ2-2
D gene: TRBD2
clone size: few
V gene: TRBV20-1
CDR3 DNA: TGCAGTGCTCGTCGGACTAGCGGCACCGGGGAGCTGTTTTTT
CDR3 protein: CSARRTSGTGELFF

J gene: TRBJ2-7
D gene: NA
clone size: NA
V gene: TRBV20-1
CDR3 DNA: TGCAGTGCCCAAACTCCGGGACGCGAGCAGTACTTC
CDR3 protein: CSAQTPGREQYF

J gene: TRBJ2-7
D gene: NA
clone size: few
V gene: TRBV10-3
CDR3 DNA: TGTGCCATCAGGCACAGGGCCTCCTACGAGCAGTACTTC
CDR3 protein: CAIRHRASYEQYF

J gene: TRBJ2-7
D gene: NA
clone size: few
V gene: TRBV7-2
CDR3 DNA: TGTGCCAGCAGCCAGGACATCGAGCAGTACTTC
CDR3 protein: CASSQDIEQYF

J gene: TRBJ1-2
D gene: TRBD1
clone size: NA
V gene: TRBV24-1
CDR3 DNA: TGTGCCACCAGTGACTCCTCAACCGGACAGGGGCCCTATGGCTACACCTTC
CDR3 protein: CATSDSSTGQGPYGYTF

J gene: TRBJ2-7
D gene: NA
clone size: NA
V gene: TRBV15
CDR3 DNA: TGTGCCACCAGCAGAGAGATCCGACAGGGAGGGACCTACGAGCAGTACTTC
CDR3 protein: CATSREIRQGGTYEQYF

J gene: TRBJ2-7
D gene: NA
clone size: NA
V gene: TRBV20-1
CDR3 DNA: TGCAGTGCTAGCTGGACTGGAGGGATCGAGCAGTACTTC
CDR3 protein: CSASWTGGIEQYF

J gene: TRBJ2-7
D gene: TRBD1
clone size: NA
V gene: TRBV5-1
CDR3 DNA: TGCGCCAGCAGCTTGACCTTAACAGGGGGCCAGCAGTACTTC
CDR3 protein: CASSLTLTGGQQYF

J gene: TRBJ1-1
D gene: NA
clone size: NA
V gene: TRBV29-1
CDR3 DNA: TGCAGCGTTGAACTTCGACAAGCAAGGAACACTGAAGCTTTCTTT
CDR3 protein: CSVELRQARNTEAFF

J gene: TRBJ2-5
D gene: NA
clone size: NA
V gene: TRBV5-1
CDR3 DNA: TGCGCCAGCAGTTTTGCATACGGAGGGGGCGAGTACCAAGAGACCCAGTACTTC
CDR3 protein: CASSFAYGGGEYQETQYF

J gene: TRBJ1-4
D gene: NA
clone size: NA
V gene: TRBV20-1
CDR3 DNA: TGCAGTGCTAGAGAGGTGGGCCGGGAAAAACTGTTTTTT
CDR3 protein: CSAREVGREKLFF